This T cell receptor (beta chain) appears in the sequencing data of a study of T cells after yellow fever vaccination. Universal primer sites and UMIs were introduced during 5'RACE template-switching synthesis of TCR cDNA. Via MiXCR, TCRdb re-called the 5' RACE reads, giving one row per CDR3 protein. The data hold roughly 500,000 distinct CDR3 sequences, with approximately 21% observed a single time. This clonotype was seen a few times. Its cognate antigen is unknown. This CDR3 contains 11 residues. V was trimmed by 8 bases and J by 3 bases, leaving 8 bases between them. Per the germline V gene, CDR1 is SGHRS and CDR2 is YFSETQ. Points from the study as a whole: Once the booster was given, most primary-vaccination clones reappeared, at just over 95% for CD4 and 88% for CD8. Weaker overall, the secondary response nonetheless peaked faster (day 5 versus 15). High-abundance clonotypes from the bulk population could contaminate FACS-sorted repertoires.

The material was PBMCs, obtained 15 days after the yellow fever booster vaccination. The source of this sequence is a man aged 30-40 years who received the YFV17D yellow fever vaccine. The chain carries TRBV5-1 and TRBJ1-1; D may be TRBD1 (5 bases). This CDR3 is CASGADTEAFF. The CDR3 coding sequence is TGCGCCAGTGGGGCAGACACTGAAGCTTTCTTT.